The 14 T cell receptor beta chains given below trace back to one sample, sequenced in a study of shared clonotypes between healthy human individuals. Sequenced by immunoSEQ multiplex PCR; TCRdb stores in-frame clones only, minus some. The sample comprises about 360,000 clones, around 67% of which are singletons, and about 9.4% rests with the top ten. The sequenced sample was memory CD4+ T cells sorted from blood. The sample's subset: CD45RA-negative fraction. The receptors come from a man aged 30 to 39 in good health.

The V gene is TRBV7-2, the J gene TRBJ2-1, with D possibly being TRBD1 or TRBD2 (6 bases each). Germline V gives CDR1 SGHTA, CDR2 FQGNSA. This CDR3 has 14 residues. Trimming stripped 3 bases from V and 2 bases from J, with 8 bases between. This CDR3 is CASSLEGAYNEQFF. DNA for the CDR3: TGTGCCAGCAGCTTGGAGGGGGCCTACAATGAGCAGTTCTTC.

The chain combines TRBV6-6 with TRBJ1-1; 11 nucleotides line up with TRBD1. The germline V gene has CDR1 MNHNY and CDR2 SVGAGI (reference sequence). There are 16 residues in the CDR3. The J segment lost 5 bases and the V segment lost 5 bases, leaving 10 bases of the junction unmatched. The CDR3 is CASSVRTGGDLTEAFF. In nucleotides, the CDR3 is TGTGCCAGCAGTGTCCGGACAGGGGGCGATTTGACTGAAGCTTTCTTT.

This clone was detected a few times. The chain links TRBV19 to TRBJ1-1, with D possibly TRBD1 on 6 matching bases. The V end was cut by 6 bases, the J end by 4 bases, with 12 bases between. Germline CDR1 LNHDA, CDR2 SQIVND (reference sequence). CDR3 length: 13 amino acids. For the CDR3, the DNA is TGTGCCAGTAGAAAGGAAGGGGGCACTGAAGCTTTCTTT. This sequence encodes CASRKEGGTEAFF.

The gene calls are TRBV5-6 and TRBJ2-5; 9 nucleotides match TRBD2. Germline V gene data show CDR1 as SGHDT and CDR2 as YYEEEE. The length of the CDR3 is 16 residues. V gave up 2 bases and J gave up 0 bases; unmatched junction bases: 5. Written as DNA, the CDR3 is TGTGCCAGCAGCTTTTTTCTAGCGGGGTACCAAGAGACCCAGTACTTC. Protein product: CASSFFLAGYQETQYF.

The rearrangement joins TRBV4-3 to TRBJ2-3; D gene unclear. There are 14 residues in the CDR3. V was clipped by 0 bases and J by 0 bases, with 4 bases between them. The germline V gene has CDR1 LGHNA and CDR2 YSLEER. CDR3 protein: CASSQETSTDTQYF. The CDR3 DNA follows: TGCGCCAGCAGCCAAGAGACGAGCACAGATACGCAGTATTTT.

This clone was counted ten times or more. The CDR3 DNA sequence: TGTGCCATCAGTGAGTCCGGGGGACAAACTCTAGCCAAAAACATTCAGTACTTC. It translates to CAISESGGQTLAKNIQYF. The rearrangement links TRBV10-3 to TRBJ2-4; D tentatively fits TRBD1 or TRBD2 (6 bases each). Trimming took off 0 bases at V and 0 bases at J, with 15 bases between the two ends. Germline V gene sequence: CDR1 ENHRY, CDR2 SYGVKD. The CDR3 spans 18 residues.

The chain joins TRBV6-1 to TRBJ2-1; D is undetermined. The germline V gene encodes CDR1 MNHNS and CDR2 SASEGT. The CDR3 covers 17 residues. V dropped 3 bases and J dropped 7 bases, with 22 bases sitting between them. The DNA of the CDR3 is TGTGCCAGCAGTGATCGGGCGGTCAAGGGAATTAAGAATGAGCAGTTCTTC. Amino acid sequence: CASSDRAVKGIKNEQFF.

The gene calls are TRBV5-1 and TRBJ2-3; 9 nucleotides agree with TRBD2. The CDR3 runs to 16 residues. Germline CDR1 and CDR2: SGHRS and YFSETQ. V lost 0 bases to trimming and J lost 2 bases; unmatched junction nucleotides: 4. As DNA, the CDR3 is TGCGCCAGCAGCTTGGACCTAGCGGGGTCCACAGATACGCAGTATTTT. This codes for CASSLDLAGSTDTQYF.

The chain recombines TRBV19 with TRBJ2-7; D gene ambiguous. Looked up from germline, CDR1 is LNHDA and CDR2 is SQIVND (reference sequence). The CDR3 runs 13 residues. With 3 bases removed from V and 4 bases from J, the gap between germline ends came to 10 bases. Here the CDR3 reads CASSIQARYEQYF. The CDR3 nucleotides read TGTGCCAGTAGTATCCAGGCCCGATACGAGCAGTACTTC.

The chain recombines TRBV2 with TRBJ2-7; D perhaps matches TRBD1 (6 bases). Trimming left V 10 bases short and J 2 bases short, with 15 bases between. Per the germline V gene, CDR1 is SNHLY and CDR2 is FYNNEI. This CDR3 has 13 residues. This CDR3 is CATSYRATYEQYF. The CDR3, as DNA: TGTGCCACCTCCTACAGGGCCACCTACGAGCAGTACTTC. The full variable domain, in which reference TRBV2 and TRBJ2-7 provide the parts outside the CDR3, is EPEVTQTPSHQVTQMGQEVILRCVPISNHLYFYWYRQILGQKVEFLVSFYNNEISEKSEIFDDQFSVERPDGSNFTLKIRSTKLEDSAMYFCATSYRATYEQYFGPGTRLTVT.

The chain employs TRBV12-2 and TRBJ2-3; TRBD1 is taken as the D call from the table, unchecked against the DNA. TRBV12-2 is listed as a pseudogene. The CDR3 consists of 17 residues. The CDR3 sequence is CASRLVGDRTNSDTQYF. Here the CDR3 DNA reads TGTGCAAGTCGCTTAGTAGGGGATCGGACAAACTCGGATACGCAGTATTTT.

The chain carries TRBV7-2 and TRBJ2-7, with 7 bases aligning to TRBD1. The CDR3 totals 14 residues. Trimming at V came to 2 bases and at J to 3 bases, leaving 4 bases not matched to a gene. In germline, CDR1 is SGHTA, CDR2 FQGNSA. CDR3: CASSLTGVHYEQYF. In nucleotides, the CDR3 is TGTGCCAGCAGCTTAACAGGGGTCCACTACGAGCAGTACTTC.

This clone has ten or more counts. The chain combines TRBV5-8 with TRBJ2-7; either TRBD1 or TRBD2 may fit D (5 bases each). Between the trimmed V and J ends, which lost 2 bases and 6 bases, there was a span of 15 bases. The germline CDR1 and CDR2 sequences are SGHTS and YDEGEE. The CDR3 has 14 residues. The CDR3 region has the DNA TGTGCCAGCAGCTTACGGGGCTTGGGAACCGAGCAGTACTTC. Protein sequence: CASSLRGLGTEQYF.

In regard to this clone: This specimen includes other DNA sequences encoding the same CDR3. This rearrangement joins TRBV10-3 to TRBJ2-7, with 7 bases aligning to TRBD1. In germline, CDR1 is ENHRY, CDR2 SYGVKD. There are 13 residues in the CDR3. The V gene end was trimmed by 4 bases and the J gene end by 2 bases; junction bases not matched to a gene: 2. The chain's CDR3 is CAISGTGAYEQYF. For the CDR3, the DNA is TGTGCCATCAGTGGAACAGGGGCCTACGAGCAGTACTTC.